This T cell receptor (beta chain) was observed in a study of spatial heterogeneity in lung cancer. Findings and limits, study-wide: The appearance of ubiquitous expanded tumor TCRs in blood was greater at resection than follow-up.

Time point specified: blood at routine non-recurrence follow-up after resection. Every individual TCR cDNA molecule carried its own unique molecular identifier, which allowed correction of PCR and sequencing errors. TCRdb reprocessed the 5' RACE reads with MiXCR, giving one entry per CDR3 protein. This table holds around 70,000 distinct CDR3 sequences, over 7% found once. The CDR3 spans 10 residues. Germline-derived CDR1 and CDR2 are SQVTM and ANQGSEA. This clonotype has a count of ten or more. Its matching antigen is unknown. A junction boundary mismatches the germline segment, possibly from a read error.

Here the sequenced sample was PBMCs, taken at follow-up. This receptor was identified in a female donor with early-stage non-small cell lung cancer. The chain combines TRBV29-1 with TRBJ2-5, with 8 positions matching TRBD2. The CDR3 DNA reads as TGCAGCGCCGGGGGGGGCCCCCGGGACTTC. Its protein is CSAGGGPRDF.